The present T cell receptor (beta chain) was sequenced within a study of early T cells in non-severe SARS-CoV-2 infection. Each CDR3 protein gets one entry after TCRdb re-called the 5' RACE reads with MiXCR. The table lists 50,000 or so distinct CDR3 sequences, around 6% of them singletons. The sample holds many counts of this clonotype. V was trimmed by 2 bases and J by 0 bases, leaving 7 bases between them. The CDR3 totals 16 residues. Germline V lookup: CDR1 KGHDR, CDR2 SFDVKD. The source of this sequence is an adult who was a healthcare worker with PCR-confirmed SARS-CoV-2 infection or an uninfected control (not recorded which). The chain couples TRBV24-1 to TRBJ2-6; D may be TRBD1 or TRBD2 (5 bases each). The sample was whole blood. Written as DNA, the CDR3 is TGTGCCACCAGTGATTGGGGGAACTCTGGGGCCAACGTCCTGACTTTC. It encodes CATSDWGNSGANVLTF.